This TCR beta chain emerged from a study of blood T cell repertoires in COVID-19. Looking at the study overall: PBMCs, B-cell-depleted T cells, or T cells were the source of the cDNA or gDNA that made up the material.

Germline V gene lookup returns CDR1 GTSNPN and CDR2 SVGIG (reference sequence). The V end lost 2 bases, the J end lost 3 bases, and 11 bases lay between the germline ends. CDR3 length equals 15 residues. Under the authors' procedure: Using reference gene primer amplification, nucleated cell counts were estimated. Clones were sequenced by immunoSEQ multiplex PCR, and TCRdb holds only the in-frame ones, with some missing. D and trimming come from the DNA, and the V and J calls and clone size come from that table. Here the sample spans 110,000 or so clones, over 75% being singletons. The TCR comes from a man between 45 and 60 years old with acute or convalescent COVID-19. Sequenced input: peripheral blood. This chain joins TRBV30 and TRBJ1-6; D gene unclear. Here the CDR3 DNA reads TGTGCCTGGAGTTCGTTAAACAGCTATAATTCACCCCTCCACTTT. It yields the protein CAWSSLNSYNSPLHF.